This is a list of T cell receptor beta chains from one sample in a study of cytomegalovirus exposure and HLA in healthy donors. TCRdb's copy holds only in-frame clones and misses some; the assay was immunoSEQ multiplex PCR. The sample records fewer than 200,000 clones, 80% being singletons. Sequences were obtained from PBMCs. Source of these receptors: a man aged 30-40 years in good health and CMV-seronegative. Each CDR3 is given without its conserved first and last residue.

cdr3_aa v_call
AWSVGWRSGGA TRBV30
ASRSYRDGYT TRBV25-1
ASSLTRGGSTGELF TRBV11-3
ASSRRTGGTGELF TRBV28
AWSVHGSVAKNIQY TRBV30
ASSLAGERPSGEQF TRBV6-5
ASSPPTGAYGYT TRBV18
ASSLGRGKNEKLF TRBV7-9
ASSLGPQGIKQY TRBV7-9
ASSFRAGVVGEQF TRBV5-4
ASSPSTSGPNTGELF TRBV19
ASRFGPQGWCI TRBV7-9
AISELPPGLAASSSYNEQF TRBV10-3
ASSPGLVRNIQY TRBV2
SVERTEAF TRBV29-1
ASSWDGTIYEQY TRBV5-6
ASSLIGGEQY TRBV27
ASSRGLAVYEQY TRBV5-6
ASSFSGNEQF TRBV28
ASSALSGANEQF TRBV7-7
ASRDRQGYNYGYT TRBV19
ASSAQTMNTEAF TRBV9
ASRFGETTDTQY TRBV28
ASSPLTGDNEQF TRBV18
ASLAEDSYEQY TRBV7-8
ASSSPGGYGSPQH TRBV28
ASSQYISGIPYNEQF TRBV4-1
ASSLTGVSYNSPLH TRBV7-3
ASSFWLGHSYEQY TRBV27
ASRGGNTEAF TRBV28
ASRLPGQTNEKLF TRBV6-6